This entry is about one T cell receptor beta chain. This clonotype was seen repeatedly, ten times or more. Its antigen specificity is not known. Base qualities are not provided; no much larger clone lies one nucleotide away. This entry belongs to a study of Graves' ophthalmopathy and Graves' hyperthyroidism (dated 2018 in TCRdb). With respect to the entire study: Peripheral blood samples were taken at the time of initial diagnosis, before any treatment was given. To tell Graves' ophthalmopathy apart from Graves' hyperthyroidism, and to predict which patients would progress to ophthalmopathy, the study relied on TCR beta repertoire signatures. In total, over 130 blood samples were TCR-sequenced: some 43 ophthalmopathy, approximately 80 hyperthyroidism and approximately 17 hyperthyroidism-to-ophthalmopathy patients. To explore V-J signatures that distinguish ophthalmopathy from hyperthyroidism, a discovery set of 100 patients was enrolled, made up of 43 with ophthalmopathy and around 57 with stable hyperthyroidism. An independent validation cohort comprised roughly 20 hyperthyroidism patients and 15 to 17 patients who later progressed from hyperthyroidism to ophthalmopathy. In six hyperthyroidism patients, the T-cell repertoire of thyroid tissue was compared with the T-cell repertoire of blood. Following sampling, methimazole starting at 30 mg daily was administered to hyperthyroidism patients, and high-dose intravenous methylprednisolone was administered to ophthalmopathy patients. The 100 discovery patients were divided at random into training and test sets in a 7:3 ratio. Here is what the overall study found, with its caveats: In validation, the model predicted ophthalmopathy progression with 55% to 71% sensitivity and about 73% specificity; 12 predicted patients were CT-confirmed with GO in a median of around 6 months. In cross-validation, the 13-signature model distinguished ophthalmopathy from stable hyperthyroidism with around 86% sensitivity and around 83% specificity, while in the test set the corresponding values were approximately 80% and 75%. Most expanded thyroid clonotypes with a frequency above 0.001 also appeared in blood, which suggests that blood repertoires may reflect the immune response in the thyroid. No statistical method was used to set the sample size in advance, and the investigators knew which group each participant was assigned to.

Sequences MNHEY (CDR1) and SMNVEV (CDR2) are obtained from the germline V gene (reference sequence). Germline trimming: 5 bases from V, 3 bases from J; junction bases outside gene matches: 10. The CDR3, from cysteine to phenylalanine, totals 15 residues. Left in the record is the CDR3 DNA by itself, 45 bases read in frame from the first base. TCR beta CDR3 regions were amplified from RNA transcripts for repertoire sequencing. A first-round RT-PCR used HTBI primers with the Qiagen OneStep RT-PCR kit, followed by a second-round multiplex PCR, size selection and purification. Libraries were sequenced on an Illumina HiSeq2000 using paired-end 100 bp reads. The original methods were these. SOAPnuke was used to process the reads, removing any read that contained adapters or uncalled bases, had a mean Phred below 15, or lacked an exact match to the constant primer or identifier. COPE v1.2.5 was used to merge the high-quality paired reads. Clonotypes were defined as unique nucleotide sequences and were aligned to IMGT TRB V, D and J references using MiTCR v1.1. The analysis was limited to V-J combinations with a frequency above 0.0001, which together covered more than 98% of repertoires. A TCR clonal expansion and chaos score per V-J combination was defined as the ratio of F50 clonal expansion to chaos observed in the TCRdist matrix. Welch's t-statistics and random forest were used to reduce features to about 14 V-J combinations, which were fed into a naive Bayes classifier. Thyroid-blood repertoire similarity was quantified with the Morisita-Horn index. TCRdb reworked the public reads: Q25 trimming with fastp, MiXCR clone assembly, productive beta chains retained. Entries are consolidated by CDR3 protein sequence, retaining the most common genes and DNA. The V and J calls were not made by the authors but by TCRdb's processing. For this sample the table gives 150,000 to 200,000 distinct CDR3 sequences, of which 39% were detected only once. Approximately 9% of the sample rests with the top ten.

Ophthalmopathy patients had moderately to severely active disease, Clinical Activity Score of at least 3, NOSPECS grade of at least 4, and disease duration under 3 months. Patients with other autoimmune diseases, uncontrolled infections, pregnancy or lactation were excluded. Clinical symptoms, serum thyroxine, TRAb, thyroid ultrasound and orbital computed tomography formed the basis of the diagnosis. Ficoll-Paque density gradient centrifugation was used to isolate PBMCs from around 9.1 ml of fresh peripheral blood. Total RNA was extracted using Trizol reagent, and RNA quality was checked on an Agilent 2100 Bioanalyzer.

Here the chain combines TRBV27 and TRBJ2-7; 7 bases in between match TRBD1. Input material: peripheral blood. The clonotype comes from a young man with Graves' ophthalmopathy. Donor details come from another sample of the same person, matched by shared clones. CDR3 sequence: CASSPAWTGNYEQYF. In nucleotide form, the sequence is TGTGCCAGCAGTCCTGCCTGGACAGGCAACTACGAGCAGTACTTC.